The present T cell receptor beta chain was sequenced within a study of OX40 agonist ivuxolimab in advanced cancers. Study results and limitations: In general, CD8+ T cells held more expanded clones than CD4+ did, on average.

Remarks on this clone: The antigen remains undetermined.

Method: immunoSEQ multiplex PCR; TCRdb's copy keeps in-frame clones and lacks some. Of 45,000 to 65,000 clones in the sample, 75% to 80% were seen once. Sequencing used CD4+ or CD8+ T cells sorted from blood, obtained in a trial of the OX40 agonist ivuxolimab. The sequence came from an adult with an advanced solid tumor such as melanoma, head and neck, liver or kidney cancer.

The CDR3, as DNA: TGTGCCAGCAGCTTCGGGGCTCAAGAGACCCAGTACTTC. Protein sequence: CASSFGAQETQYF. This chain uses TRBV11-1 with TRBJ2-5; D tentatively fits TRBD1 or TRBD2 (5 bases each). This CDR3 comprises 13 residues. The ends were cut back, 3 bases at V and 2 bases at J, with 7 bases in the middle. Germline CDR1 and CDR2: SGHAT and FQDESV (reference sequence).